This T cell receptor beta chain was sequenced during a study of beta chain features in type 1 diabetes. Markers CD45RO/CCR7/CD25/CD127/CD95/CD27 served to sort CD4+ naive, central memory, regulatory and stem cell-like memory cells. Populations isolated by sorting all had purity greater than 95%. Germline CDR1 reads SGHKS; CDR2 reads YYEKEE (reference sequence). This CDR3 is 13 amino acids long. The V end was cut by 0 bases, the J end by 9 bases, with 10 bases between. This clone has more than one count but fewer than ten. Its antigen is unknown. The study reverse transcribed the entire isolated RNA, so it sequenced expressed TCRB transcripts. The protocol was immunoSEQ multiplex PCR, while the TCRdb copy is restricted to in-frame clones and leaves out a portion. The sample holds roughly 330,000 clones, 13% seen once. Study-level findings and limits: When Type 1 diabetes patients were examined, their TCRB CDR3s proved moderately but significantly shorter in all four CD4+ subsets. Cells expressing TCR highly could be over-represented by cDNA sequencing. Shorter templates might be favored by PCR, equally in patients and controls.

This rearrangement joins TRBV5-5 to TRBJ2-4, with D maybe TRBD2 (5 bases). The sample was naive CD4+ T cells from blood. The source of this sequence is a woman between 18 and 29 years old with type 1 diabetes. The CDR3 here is CASSLGGEGIQYF. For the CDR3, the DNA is TGTGCCAGCAGCTTGGGGGGAGAAGGCATTCAGTACTTC.